Following are 5 T cell receptor beta chains from one sample sequenced in a study of T cell therapy after organ transplantation (dated by TCRdb to 2018 to 2020). The time point label on this specimen signifies: 20-29 weeks after completion of therapy. Receptor libraries were prepared by the immunoSEQ multiplex PCR assay. TCRdb limited this immuneACCESS table to in-frame rearrangements with V and J called. A share of clones is missing; checked studies link under half to unresolved V genes, and the rest is unexplained. Present in this sample are about 18,000 clones, 85% of which were seen just once. 25% to 40% of the sample goes to the ten largest clones. What these receptors recognize is not known. The specimen was CD8+ T cells from blood, collected after autologous CMV-specific T cell therapy. The receptors originated from a human patient who had received a solid organ transplant and had CMV disease. Following a transplant, some T lymphocytes may have been derived from the graft donor.

V and J are TRBV10-2 and TRBJ2-1; D is possibly TRBD1 or TRBD2 (6 bases each). V was shortened by 6 bases and J by 6 bases, with 15 bases between the two germline ends. Germline lookup yields CDR1 WSHSY and CDR2 SAAADI. The CDR3 is 14 residues long. The chain's CDR3 is CASSPLPGANEQFF. The CDR3, as DNA: TGCGCCAGCAGCCCCCTTCCGGGGGCCAATGAGCAGTTCTTC.

This clone showed up just once. CDR3 region: CASGDRDGGYNEQFF. CDR3 nucleotide sequence: TGTGCCAGCGGGGACCGGGACGGGGGGTACAATGAGCAGTTCTTC. The chain is built from TRBV27 and TRBJ2-1; 7 nucleotides line up with TRBD2. Losses at the gene ends were 8 bases for V and 4 bases for J; bases not matched to a gene: 11. This CDR3 is built from 15 residues. Germline lookup yields CDR1 MNHEY and CDR2 SMNVEV (reference sequence).

V is TRBV29-1 and J is TRBJ2-5; 10 bases fit TRBD1. The CDR3 is 15 amino acids. With V trimmed by 0 bases and J by 5 bases, 6 bases remained unmatched. Germline V gene lookup returns CDR1 SQVTM and CDR2 ANQGSEA. The DNA of the CDR3 is TGCAGCGTTGAAGATCCCGGGACAGGGGAGGAGACCCAGTACTTC. Translation gives CSVEDPGTGEETQYF.

Judged by abundance, this clone is medium-sized. The genes are TRBV20-1 and TRBJ2-1; D is ambiguous. Trimming stripped 4 bases from V and 7 bases from J, with 8 bases between. Germline CDR1 and CDR2: DFQATT and SNEGSKA (reference sequence). The CDR3 covers 11 residues. CDR3 nucleotide sequence: TGCAGTGCTAATTGGCCGAATGAGCAGTTCTTC. Its protein is CSANWPNEQFF.

The J gene is TRBJ2-7, the V gene TRBV5-1, with TRBD2 matching over 8 bases. Germline CDR1 SGHRS, CDR2 YFSETQ. Trimming at V came to 1 base and at J to 3 bases, leaving 12 bases not matched to a gene. The CDR3 covers 17 residues. CDR3 amino acids: CASSLRPSREEGYEQYF. CDR3 DNA sequence: TGCGCCAGCAGCTTGCGGCCTTCGCGGGAGGAGGGCTACGAGCAGTACTTC.